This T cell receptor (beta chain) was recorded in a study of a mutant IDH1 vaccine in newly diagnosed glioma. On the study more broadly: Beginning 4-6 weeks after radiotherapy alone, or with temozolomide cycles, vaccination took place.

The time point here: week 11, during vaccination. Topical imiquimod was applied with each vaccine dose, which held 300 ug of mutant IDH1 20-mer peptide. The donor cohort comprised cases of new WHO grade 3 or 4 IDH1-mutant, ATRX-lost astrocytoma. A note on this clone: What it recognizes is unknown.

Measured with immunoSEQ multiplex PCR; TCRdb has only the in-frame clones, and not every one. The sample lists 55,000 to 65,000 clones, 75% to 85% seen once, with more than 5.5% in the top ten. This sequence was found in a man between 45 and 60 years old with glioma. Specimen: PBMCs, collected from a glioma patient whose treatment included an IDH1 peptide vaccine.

This CDR3 reads CAISEQGRGANQPQHF. In nucleotides, the CDR3 is TGTGCCATCAGTGAGCAGGGCCGGGGGGCTAATCAGCCCCAGCATTTT. This chain joins TRBV10-3 and TRBJ1-5, with D possibly TRBD1 on 6 matching bases. V was pared by 2 bases and J by 4 bases, with 15 bases between. CDR3 size: 16 residues. The V gene's germline CDR1 is ENHRY and CDR2 SYGVKD.